Below, 16 T cell receptor beta chains from the same sample are listed, as sequenced in a study of blood T cell repertoires in COVID-19. Data came from immunoSEQ multiplex PCR; TCRdb stores just in-frame clones and leaves some out. The sample includes about 220,000 clones, about 90% seen only once; the top ten take more than 2.5%. Material: peripheral blood. These receptors were taken from a woman in her 30s who had recovered from COVID-19.

This clone has just one count. J is TRBJ2-5 and V is TRBV7-2; 7 bases are shared with TRBD2. Germline V gene lookup returns CDR1 SGHTA and CDR2 FQGNSA. V shed 4 bases and J 5 bases; nucleotides not matched to a gene: 10. There are 15 residues in the CDR3. This CDR3 is CASSSLSGRGETQYF. CDR3 coding DNA: TGTGCCAGCAGCTCGCTTAGCGGGCGCGGGGAGACCCAGTACTTC.

The chain is built from TRBV5-5 and TRBJ2-1; the match to TRBD2 covers 8 bases. Trimming took 0 bases from V and 3 from J; bases not matched to a gene: 5. The CDR3 covers 16 residues. The germline gives CDR1 SGHKS, CDR2 YYEKEE (reference sequence). For the CDR3, the DNA is TGTGCCAGCAGCTTGGAGGGCGGGGGGCTCTACAATGAGCAGTTCTTC. Amino acid sequence: CASSLEGGGLYNEQFF. The full variable domain, in which reference TRBV5-5 and TRBJ2-1 provide the parts outside the CDR3, is DAGVTQSPTHLIKTRGQQVTLRCSPISGHKSVSWYQQVLGQGPQFIFQYYEKEERGRGNFPDRFSARQFPNYSSELNVNALLLGDSALYLCASSLEGGGLYNEQFFGPGTRLTVL.

This chain joins TRBV7-6 and TRBJ1-1; D is undetermined. Trimming cost V 5 bases and J 4 bases, with 17 bases left between them. Looked up from germline, CDR1 is SGHVS and CDR2 is FNYEAQ. This CDR3 has 15 amino acids. CDR3 in DNA: TGTGCCAGCAGCATCGGGCGGGTTGAGGTCACTGAAGCTTTCTTT. Translated: CASSIGRVEVTEAFF. Filled out from reference TRBV7-6 and TRBJ1-1, the complete variable domain reads GAGVSQSPRYKVTKRGQDVALRCDPISGHVSLYWYRQALGQGPEFLTYFNYEAQQDKSGLPNDRFSAERPEGSISTLTIQRTEQRDSAMYRCASSIGRVEVTEAFFGQGTRLTVV.

The chain joins TRBV29-1 to TRBJ2-6; 10 bases fit TRBD2. V lost 5 bases and J lost 0; bases outside the gene matches: 7. Looked up from germline, CDR1 is SQVTM and CDR2 is ANQGSEA. The CDR3 length is 17 residues. CDR3 sequence: CSVIAGGPSSGANVLTF. In DNA form, the CDR3 reads TGCAGCGTTATAGCGGGGGGCCCCTCCTCTGGGGCCAACGTCCTGACTTTC.

The chain has TRBV12-5 and TRBJ2-7, with a tentative D call TRBD1 (6 bases). CDR1 is LGHNT and CDR2 is FRNRAP in the germline V gene. Trimming took off 2 bases at V and 5 bases at J, with 16 bases between the two ends. CDR3 length: 15 residues. CDR3 sequence (DNA): TGTGCTAGTGGTTTGCCTACGACAGGCAGCCACGAGCAGTACTTC. Protein sequence: CASGLPTTGSHEQYF. Drawing the rest from reference TRBV12-5 and TRBJ2-7, the complete variable domain is DARVTQTPRHKVTEMGQEVTMRCQPILGHNTVFWYRQTMMQGLELLAYFRNRAPLDDSGMPKDRFSAEMPDATLATLKIQPSEPRDSAVYFCASGLPTTGSHEQYFGPGTRLTVT.

V gene TRBV6-2 or TRBV6-3 combines with J gene TRBJ2-5; D ambiguous. With 5 bases removed from V and 1 base from J, the gap between germline ends came to 5 bases. This CDR3 has 12 amino acids. Germline V gene sequence: CDR1 MNHEY, CDR2 SVGEGT. Here the CDR3 DNA reads TGTGCCAGCAGTCCCCGCCAAGAGACCCAGTACTTC. As protein: CASSPRQETQYF.

The genes are TRBV7-6 and TRBJ1-3; no firm D call. The CDR3 is 17 amino acids. Trimming removed 5 bases from V and 0 bases from J, with 17 bases in between. Per germline, CDR1 SGHVS and CDR2 FNYEAQ. The CDR3 coding sequence is TGTGCCAGCAGCCACCCTAGGCGGGGTAGCTCTGGAAACACCATATATTTT. Its protein is CASSHPRRGSSGNTIYF.

This chain links TRBV15 with TRBJ2-7, with D possibly TRBD1 on 5 matching bases. Looked up from germline, CDR1 is LNHNV and CDR2 is YYDKDF (reference sequence). Trimming cost V 3 bases and J 0 bases, with 18 bases left between them. The CDR3 totals 17 residues. CDR3 loop: CATSSYPLLDNSYEQYF. The CDR3 DNA reads as TGTGCCACCAGCAGCTACCCCCTATTGGACAACTCCTACGAGCAGTACTTC. Variable domain in full (rest from reference TRBV15 and TRBJ2-7): DAMVIQNPRYQVTQFGKPVTLSCSQTLNHNVMYWYQQKSSQAPKLLFHYYDKDFNNEADTPDNFQSRRPNTSFCFLDIRSPGLGDTAMYLCATSSYPLLDNSYEQYFGPGTRLTVT.

The V gene is TRBV6-1, the J gene TRBJ1-2; TRBD1 might be the D (5 bases). From germline, CDR1 is MNHNS and CDR2 SASEGT. Trimming pared 2 bases from V and 4 bases from J, leaving 14 bases between. The CDR3 runs 15 residues. CDR3 bases: TGTGCCAGCAGTGAATCCCCCGTGGGGGGCTATGGCTACACCTTC. This translates into CASSESPVGGYGYTF.

The chain couples TRBV4-1 to TRBJ2-5, with 8 bases identical to TRBD2. The germline CDR1 and CDR2 sequences are MGHRA and YSYEKL. The CDR3 runs 15 residues. Unmatched junction bases numbered 11, after V lost 6 bases and J lost 5 bases. CDR3 in DNA: TGCGCCAGCAGTCAATCCGGACTAGCATATGAGACCCAGTACTTC. Amino acid sequence: CASSQSGLAYETQYF.

This chain uses TRBV19 with TRBJ1-4; 8 bases are a match to TRBD1. CDR1 and CDR2 from the germline V gene are LNHDA and SQIVND (reference sequence). The trim removed 6 bases at V and 4 bases at J, leaving 16 bases unmatched. CDR3 length: 18 residues. CDR3 sequence (DNA): TGTGCCAGTAGGACCCCGGGACAGGCTCTGGGCCGTAATGAAAAACTGTTTTTT. Its protein product is CASRTPGQALGRNEKLFF.

The CDR3 region has the DNA TGTGCCAGTAGTTCCCGTGGGAGGGTCGCTGAAAAACTGTTTTTT. Translated, it gives CASSSRGRVAEKLFF. The V call is TRBV19, the J call TRBJ1-4, with D uncertain. CDR1 and CDR2 from the germline V gene are LNHDA and SQIVND (reference sequence). The V end lost 5 bases, the J end lost 7 bases, and 17 bases lay between the germline ends. The CDR3 totals 15 residues.

The rearrangement joins TRBV6-5 to TRBJ2-7; 7 nucleotides align to TRBD1. V dropped 5 bases and J dropped 3; count of bases not matched to a gene: 7. This CDR3 is built from 14 residues. Germline CDR1 is MNHEY and CDR2 is SVGAGI. The CDR3 loop reads CASSRTGQSYEQYF. CDR3 DNA sequence: TGTGCCAGCAGTCGGACAGGCCAAAGCTACGAGCAGTACTTC.

The chain couples TRBV3-1 (or the pseudogene TRBV3-2) to TRBJ2-1, with 8 bases that match TRBD2. Trimming removed 4 bases from V and 4 bases from J; junction bases left unmatched: 9. Germline loops: CDR1 LGHDT, CDR2 YNNKEL (reference sequence). CDR3 length: 16 amino acids. The CDR3 loop is CASSLETSAVYNEQFF. In DNA form, the CDR3 reads TGTGCCAGCAGCCTTGAGACTAGCGCGGTTTACAATGAGCAGTTCTTC.

This clone was observed a few times. The chain combines TRBV7-6 with TRBJ1-2, with 8 bases fitting TRBD1. The CDR3 is 14 residues long. J gave up 5 bases and V 5 bases, and 7 bases lay outside the gene matches. Germline assignment: CDR1 SGHVS and CDR2 FNYEAQ. CDR3 in DNA: TGTGCCAGCAGCAAAGGACAGGGAGGGTATGGCTACACCTTC. The encoded protein is CASSKGQGGYGYTF.

The chain links TRBV13 to TRBJ1-2; 10 bases line up with TRBD1. The germline V gene has CDR1 PRHDT and CDR2 FYEKMQ (reference sequence). J lost 4 bases, V lost 6 bases, and 5 bases had no gene match. CDR3 length: 14 residues. In DNA, the CDR3 is TGTGCCAGCAGTACGACAGGGGGCGTCTATGGCTACACCTTC. Encoded protein: CASSTTGGVYGYTF.